The entry that follows covers one T cell receptor beta chain sequence. Antigen unknown. The treatment is: oral pan-JAK inhibitor, 5-10 mg twice daily. Punch biopsies of lesional scalp, plus peripheral blood, were taken from alopecia areata patients. From PBMCs, CD4+ and CD8+ T cells were sorted. These data come from a study of CD8+ T cells in alopecia areata. At the level of the study: Oral tofacitinib (5 to 10 mg twice daily) was administered to treated patients.

cDNA serving as the sequencing template came from extracted, reverse transcribed RNA. Measured with immunoSEQ multiplex PCR; TCRdb has only the in-frame clones, and not every one. The table lists 160,000 or so clones, less than 70% of them singletons, with roughly 0.91% in the top ten. V was shortened by 4 bases and J by 4 bases, with 16 bases between the two germline ends. This CDR3 has 15 residues. CDR1 and CDR2 from the germline V gene are SGHRS and YFSETQ. The study, taken as a whole, reports: Compared with mice, patients displayed less clear TCR sharing, possibly for HLA-related reasons.

This chain links TRBV5-1 with TRBJ2-3; perhaps D is TRBD1 or TRBD2 (5 bases each). This TCR was recovered from a human donor with alopecia areata. This specimen consisted of CD4+ T cells sorted from blood, obtained at week 4, from a patient treated with tofacitinib. CDR3: CASSASGLGADTQYF. The CDR3 DNA follows: TGCGCCAGCAGCGCCTCCGGATTGGGGGCAGATACGCAGTATTTT.